This is a list of T cell receptor beta chains from one sample in a study of CD8 T cells in acute hepatitis C reinfection. Repertoires were generated with immunoSEQ multiplex PCR, while TCRdb's copy carries only in-frame clones and drops some. The sample shows 30,000 to 40,000 clones, 87% of them seen only once. The sequencing sample was made of naive CD8+ T cells from PBMCs. The source of these receptors is a man between 25 and 39 years old with chronic hepatitis C. Each CDR3 is given with its conserved first and last residue. D genes are given only for firm matches. Clone size is stated in some rows and not others, as once, few, many or a class when expanded.

v_gene,abundance,j_gene,d_gene,CDR3nt,CDR3aa
TRBV9,.,TRBJ2-7,TRBD1,TGTGCCAGCAGCGATGGGACAGGTCTGAACGAGCAGTACTTC,CASSDGTGLNEQYF
TRBV18,.,TRBJ2-7,.,TGTGCCAGCTCACCGGAGCGGATGCAGTACGAGCAGTACTTC,CASSPERMQYEQYF
TRBV7-2,.,TRBJ2-3,TRBD2,TGTGCCAGCAGCTTATTACTAGCGGGGGGAATAAAAGATACGCAGTATTTT,CASSLLLAGGIKDTQYF
TRBV27,.,TRBJ2-5,TRBD2,TGTGCCAGCAGTTTATCCGGGGGGGGGTCCGAGACCCAGTACTTC,CASSLSGGGSETQYF
TRBV6-5,.,TRBJ1-1,TRBD1,TGTGCCAGCAGTGCGGGACAGTTGAACACTGAAGCTTTCTTT,CASSAGQLNTEAFF
TRBV2,few,TRBJ2-7,TRBD1,TGTGCCAGCAGGGGGACAGGCTACGAGCAGTACTTC,CASRGTGYEQYF
TRBV29-1,.,TRBJ2-7,.,TGCAGCGTTGGACGGGGCTCCTACGAGCAGTACTTC,CSVGRGSYEQYF
TRBV10-3,.,TRBJ2-2,TRBD1,TGTGCCATCCGAGCAGGGGGTACCGGGGAGCTGTTTTTT,CAIRAGGTGELFF
TRBV4-3,.,TRBJ2-2,.,TGCGCCAGCAGCCAAGACAGGGGGGGCGGGGAGCTGTTTTTT,CASSQDRGGGELFF
TRBV19,.,TRBJ2-7,.,TGTGCCAGTAGTATAGGGGGCGCCTCCTACGAGCAGTACTTC,CASSIGGASYEQYF
TRBV30,once,TRBJ1-5,.,TGTGCCTGGTCGGAGGGAGCGAGCAATCAGCCCCAGCATTTT,CAWSEGASNQPQHF
TRBV7-9,.,TRBJ2-7,TRBD2,TGTGCCTCTGGGACTAGATACTACGAGCAGTACTTC,CASGTRYYEQYF
TRBV7-9,.,TRBJ1-3,.,TGTGCCAGCAGCTTAGACCTTGGGGAAGCTGGAAACACCATATATTTT,CASSLDLGEAGNTIYF
TRBV4-1,.,TRBJ2-7,TRBD2,TGCGCCAGCAGCCAAGATAGGGGAGGGGTCTACGAGCAGTACTTC,CASSQDRGGVYEQYF
TRBV7-8,.,TRBJ1-2,.,TGTGCCAGCAGCTTAGGAGGGCAGGCGATCTACACCTTC,CASSLGGQAIYTF
TRBV12-5,.,TRBJ2-2,.,TGTGCTAGTCGCGCGCTCGCCGGGGAGCTGTTTTTT,CASRALAGELFF
TRBV5-1,.,TRBJ2-1,.,TGCGCCAGCAGCTATACTGGAGGCAATGAGCAGTTCTTC,CASSYTGGNEQFF
TRBV4-2,few,TRBJ2-1,.,TGTGCCAGCAGCCTCCCGGAGGAGAATGAGCAGTTCTTC,CASSLPEENEQFF
TRBV7-2,.,TRBJ2-3,.,TGTGCCAGCAGCCAGTCGGTGGGCACAGATACGCAGTATTTT,CASSQSVGTDTQYF
TRBV5-5,.,TRBJ2-7,.,TGTGCCAGCAGCTTAAGGTCCGGGAGTTTAGACTGGATTTACGAGCAGTACTTC,CASSLRSGSLDWIYEQYF
TRBV2,.,TRBJ2-2,.,TGTGCCAGCAGTGACCCCGGGGGAGCCGGGGAGCTGTTTTTT,CASSDPGGAGELFF
TRBV7-9,.,TRBJ2-7,.,TGTGCCAGCAGCTTAGTGTCGAAGACAGGTCCTTGGAACGAGCAGTACTTC,CASSLVSKTGPWNEQYF
TRBV5-6,once,TRBJ2-7,.,TGTGCCAGCAGCTTGGCCGAGTCCTACGAGCAGTACTTC,CASSLAESYEQYF
TRBV15,.,TRBJ1-1,.,TGTGCCACCAGCAGAGGGGCGATACTGAACACTGAAGCTTTCTTT,CATSRGAILNTEAFF
TRBV27,few,TRBJ2-7,.,TGTGCCAGCAGTCAGAGCGGGTCCTACGAGCAGTACTTC,CASSQSGSYEQYF
TRBV5-4,.,TRBJ2-7,TRBD1,TGTGCCAGCAGCTTTGGCGCGACAGGGGCCTACGAGCAGTACTTC,CASSFGATGAYEQYF
TRBV9,.,TRBJ2-7,TRBD2,TGTGCCAGCAGCGTAGCTCCACTAGCGGGAACCTACGAGCAGTACTTC,CASSVAPLAGTYEQYF
TRBV6-5,.,TRBJ1-1,TRBD1,TGTGCCAGCACCGGACAGGGGGGGATGAACACTGAAGCTTTCTTT,CASTGQGGMNTEAFF
TRBV11-2,.,TRBJ2-5,.,TGTGCCAGCAGCTTGATTGGGGCTGGAGAGACCCAGTACTTC,CASSLIGAGETQYF
TRBV29-1,.,TRBJ2-6,.,TGCAGCGTTTCCGAGACATCCGACTCTGGGGCCAACGTCCTGACTTTC,CSVSETSDSGANVLTF
TRBV7-8,once,TRBJ2-7,.,TGTGCCAGCAGCCCCCGAGGCGTCTACGAGCAGTACTTC,CASSPRGVYEQYF
TRBV7-3,.,TRBJ2-1,TRBD2,TGTGCCAGCAGCTTAGGACTAGCGGGGATAGGGAATGAGCAGTTCTTC,CASSLGLAGIGNEQFF
TRBV19,few,TRBJ1-2,TRBD1,TGTGCCAGTAGACCTCGACAGGGGAACTATGGCTACACCTTC,CASRPRQGNYGYTF
TRBV29-1,.,TRBJ1-1,.,TGCAGCGCGGGCCGGGAGAACACTGAAGCTTTCTTT,CSAGRENTEAFF
TRBV5-1,once,TRBJ1-1,.,TGCGCCAGCAGCTCTCTGGACCTGAACACTGAAGCTTTCTTT,CASSSLDLNTEAFF
TRBV7-8,.,TRBJ2-2,.,TGTGCCAGCAGCCCCCTGGGTGAGGGCCACGGGGAGCTGTTTTTT,CASSPLGEGHGELFF
TRBV25-1,.,TRBJ2-1,.,TGTGCCAGCAGTGTCGGACAGTACAATGAGCAGTTCTTC,CASSVGQYNEQFF
TRBV4-2,.,TRBJ2-5,.,TGTGCCAGTCACTGGGAGACCCAGTACTTC,CASHWETQYF
TRBV20-1,.,TRBJ2-7,.,TGCAGTACCAAGGACAACTACGAGCAGTACTTC,CSTKDNYEQYF
TRBV6-6,.,TRBJ2-7,.,TGTGCCAGCGAGGAGGGGAGGTACGAGCAGTACTTC,CASEEGRYEQYF
TRBV21-1,.,TRBJ2-3,.,TGTGCCAGCAGCAAAGAGGTTCCGGCATTAGATACGCAGTATTTT,CASSKEVPALDTQYF
TRBV10-3,.,TRBJ2-7,.,TGTGCCATTGGACAGTCGGGCTACGAGCAGTACTTC,CAIGQSGYEQYF
TRBV19,.,TRBJ1-1,.,TGTGCCAGTAGTATCTCGAGGAGGGTCCGGGGGCGTGGGGAAAACACTGAAGCTTTCTTT,CASSISRRVRGRGENTEAFF
TRBV19,.,TRBJ2-3,.,TGTGCCAGTAGTATGCTGACTAGGCATAGCACAGATACGCAGTATTTT,CASSMLTRHSTDTQYF
TRBV4-3,.,TRBJ1-2,.,TGCGCCAGCAGCCAAGATAGGACGGCGTATGGCTACACCTTC,CASSQDRTAYGYTF
TRBV5-5,.,TRBJ1-2,.,TGTGCCAGCAGCTTAGCAGAGACACACCACTATGGCTACACCTTC,CASSLAETHHYGYTF
TRBV9,.,TRBJ2-7,TRBD2,TGTGCCAGCAGCGTAGGGAGTACTACTAGCGGGAGTGTTTACGAGCAGTACTTC,CASSVGSTTSGSVYEQYF